The TCR beta chain under discussion was sequenced for a study of T cells in Graves' hyperthyroidism and ophthalmopathy. Background on the study: Blood was drawn when the patient was first diagnosed and still untreated.

Extraction of PBMCs used roughly 9.6 ml of fresh peripheral blood. The germline V gene encodes CDR1 SGHTA and CDR2 FQGNSA. Trimming shortened V by 2 bases and J by 5 bases, and 18 bases separated the two germline ends. This CDR3 comprises 16 residues. Points from the study as a whole: Blood also carried most thyroid clonotypes expanded above 0.001.

Amplification of TCR beta CDR3 regions used RNA as the template. First-round RT-PCR of the TCR CDR3 relied on the HTBI primer set. TCRdb re-analysed the multiplex PCR reads in MiXCR, keeping a single row per CDR3 protein. Of about 400,000 distinct CDR3 sequences listed, less than 20% were seen once; the top ten hold around a quarter. This clonotype was observed a few times. Its antigen is unknown. The sequence was collected from a woman between 18 and 29 years old with Graves' hyperthyroidism that later progressed to Graves' ophthalmopathy. What was sequenced was blood. The chain is built from TRBV7-2 and TRBJ2-5; D gene uncertain. The chain's CDR3 is CASSLQGKTMAETQYF. The CDR3 bases are TGTGCCAGCAGCTTACAAGGAAAGACCATGGCGGAGACCCAGTACTTC.